This T cell receptor (beta chain) was sequenced for a study of blood T cell repertoires in COVID-19. Study as a whole: Sites in the United States, Italy and Spain provided acute and convalescent COVID-19 samples. Nucleic acid was either cDNA or gDNA, and it came from T cells, B-cell-depleted T cells, or PBMCs.

With V trimmed by 4 bases and J by 2 bases, 5 bases remained unmatched. This CDR3 region has 16 residues. Germline V gene data show CDR1 as KGHSH and CDR2 as LQKENI. Authors' analysis steps: The assay estimated nucleated cells by amplifying reference gene primers. Sequenced by immunoSEQ multiplex PCR; TCRdb stores in-frame clones only, minus some. Clone size and the V and J calls come from that table; the DNA yielded D and trimming. The sample carries 200,000 to 300,000 clones, more than 75% recorded once. The chain is built from TRBV18 and TRBJ2-2; 9 bases are a match to TRBD2. The material sequenced was peripheral blood. This receptor was taken from a man in his forties or fifties who had recovered from COVID-19. This CDR3 is CASSLLAGINTGELFF. CDR3 in DNA: TGTGCCAGCTCACTGCTAGCGGGGATTAACACCGGGGAGCTGTTTTTT.